This entry is about one TCR beta chain. Antigen: not known. This entry belongs to a study of T-cell reconstitution after alpha-beta-depleted transplantation in children. From germline, CDR1 is ENHRY and CDR2 SYGVKD. This CDR3 has 16 amino acids. V lost 2 bases and J lost 3, with 14 bases in between. Unique molecular identifiers were incorporated when the TCRbeta library was constructed. TCRdb fed the PCR reads into MiXCR, producing one record per CDR3 protein. The sample lists some 100,000 distinct CDR3 sequences; roughly a sixth were seen once. Study-wide points: In some patients, recipient T cells and intrathymic progenitors surviving conditioning explained high day-60 diversity. By one year post-transplant, T-cell counts and diversity largely arose from T cells that were newly produced. Expanded graft clones, several hundred of them, were reportedly the source of alpha-beta T cells about two months after transplant.

Sequenced here: PBMCs, mostly from graft donor cells, sampled 180 days after TCRalphabeta/CD19-depleted stem cell transplant. This clonotype was sampled from a male patient between 2 and 10 years old who had a stem cell transplant for acute lymphoblastic leukemia, so the T cells may come from the graft donor. The chain couples TRBV10-3 to TRBJ1-5; unclear D gene. The CDR3 here is CAISEREVTFNQPQHF. The CDR3 DNA sequence: TGTGCCATCAGTGAGAGGGAGGTAACCTTCAATCAGCCCCAGCATTTT.